These 26 T cell receptor beta chains came from one sample sequenced in a study of T cells after yellow fever vaccination. One entry per CDR3 protein results from TCRdb running MiXCR on the 5' RACE reads. The sample records approximately 600,000 distinct CDR3 sequences, over 9% being singletons. The source was PBMCs, collected on the day of the yellow fever booster vaccination. All receptors come from a man aged 25 to 45 who received the YFV17D yellow fever vaccine.

There are a few counts of this clonotype. The CDR3 protein is CASSDRGSPDTQYF. The CDR3, as DNA: TGTGCCAGCAGTGACCGGGGCAGTCCTGATACGCAGTATTTT. The genes are TRBV6-1 and TRBJ2-3; either TRBD1 or TRBD2 may fit D (5 bases each). V was trimmed by 3 bases and J by 6 bases, leaving 13 bases between them. The CDR3 has 14 residues. CDR1 is MNHNS, CDR2 SASEGT, per germline.

The chain's CDR3 is CSVAGLAGGSETQYF. CDR3 sequence (DNA): TGCAGTGTTGCTGGACTAGCGGGTGGTAGTGAGACCCAGTACTTC. The V gene is TRBV20-1, the J gene TRBJ2-5; 11 bases fit TRBD2. The CDR3 contains 15 residues. Trimming cost V 7 bases and J 5 bases; bases outside gene matches: 12. Germline CDR1 DFQATT, CDR2 SNEGSKA (reference sequence).

The chain joins TRBV5-1 to TRBJ2-7; 10 bases map to TRBD2. This CDR3 region has 15 residues. V gave up 4 bases and J gave up 4 bases; unmatched junction bases: 8. Germline V gene sequence: CDR1 SGHRS, CDR2 YFSETQ. The CDR3 coding sequence is TGCGCCAGCAGCGAAACTAGCGGGAATACATACGAGCAGTACTTC. Translated, it gives CASSETSGNTYEQYF.

This clonotype was counted a few times. The CDR3 protein is CSARPIRGLPHEQFF. For the CDR3, the DNA is TGCAGTGCTAGACCGATCCGGGGACTCCCGCATGAGCAGTTCTTC. The chain is built from TRBV20-1 and TRBJ2-1, with a possible D match to TRBD2 (6 bases). Germline CDR1 and CDR2: DFQATT and SNEGSKA (reference sequence). V was cut by 2 bases and J by 8 bases, with 19 bases left in between. The CDR3 spans 15 residues.

This clonotype has just a few counts. The chain employs TRBV29-1 and TRBJ2-5; 10 bases fit TRBD1. The CDR3 contains 14 residues. Germline loops: CDR1 SQVTM, CDR2 ANQGSEA. V lost 7 bases, J lost 2 bases, and 7 bases stayed unmatched. DNA of the CDR3: TGCAGCGCCGCGGGACAGGGGACGCAAGAGACCCAGTACTTC. Translation: CSAAGQGTQETQYF.

This clonotype was observed a few times. The chain couples TRBV7-8 to TRBJ2-3, with 7 bases identical to TRBD1. The CDR3 totals 16 residues. With 3 bases clipped from V and 5 bases from J, the junction kept 11 bases outside the gene matches. The germline V gene has CDR1 SGHVS and CDR2 FQNEAQ. This CDR3 reads CASSFQTGRGGDTQYF. The CDR3 DNA follows: TGTGCCAGCAGCTTCCAGACAGGGAGAGGTGGAGATACGCAGTATTTT.

The chain combines TRBV6-2 or TRBV6-3 with TRBJ1-5; D unclear. Trimming removed 2 bases from V and 1 base from J, with 9 bases in between. CDR3 length equals 15 residues. The germline V gene encodes CDR1 MNHEY and CDR2 SVGEGT. The CDR3 loop reads CASSYEGTSNQPQHF. The CDR3 DNA sequence: TGTGCCAGCAGTTACGAGGGCACGAGCAATCAGCCCCAGCATTTT.

This clonotype was seen more than once but under ten times. The chain joins TRBV20-1 to TRBJ2-7; 8 bases fit TRBD1. The germline V gene encodes CDR1 DFQATT and CDR2 SNEGSKA (reference sequence). The CDR3 totals 14 residues. Germline trimming cut 6 bases from V and 0 bases from J; bases unmatched to any gene: 7. CDR3: CSANGQGSSYEQYF. The CDR3 DNA sequence: TGCAGTGCCAACGGACAGGGTAGCTCCTACGAGCAGTACTTC.

This clonotype was observed many times. This CDR3 is CASSLGQFRTSGSSSETQYF. The DNA for the CDR3 is TGCGCCAGCAGCCTAGGACAGTTTAGGACTAGCGGGAGTAGTAGTGAGACCCAGTACTTC. The chain employs TRBV5-1 and TRBJ2-5, with 13 bases lining up with TRBD2. Germline loops: CDR1 SGHRS, CDR2 YFSETQ. V gave up 4 bases and J gave up 5 bases; unmatched junction bases: 20. The CDR3 spans 20 residues. The variable domain in full, with the rest retrieved from reference TRBV5-1 and TRBJ2-5, is KAGVTQTPRYLIKTRGQQVTLSCSPISGHRSVSWYQQTPGQGLQFLFEYFSETQRNKGNFPGRFSGRQFSNSRSEMNVSTLELGDSALYLCASSLGQFRTSGSSSETQYFGPGTRLLVL.

This clonotype appeared a few times. This chain uses TRBV7-2 with TRBJ2-7; D may be TRBD1 (5 bases). Germline V gives CDR1 SGHTA, CDR2 FQGNSA. The CDR3 has 14 amino acids. With 1 base removed from V and 3 bases from J, the gap between germline ends came to 10 bases. The CDR3 DNA reads TGTGCCAGCAGCTTAGGGAGACAGTTCTACGAGCAGTACTTC. Translated, it gives CASSLGRQFYEQYF.

This clonotype was seen ten or more times. V usage is TRBV20-1 and J usage is TRBJ2-5, with D maybe TRBD1 (6 bases). The CDR3 sequence is 13 residues long. Trimming left V 5 bases short and J 1 base short, with 11 bases between. Looked up from germline, CDR1 is DFQATT and CDR2 is SNEGSKA (reference sequence). CDR3 sequence reads: CSAYQDSQETQYF. CDR3 nucleotides: TGCAGTGCTTACCAGGACAGCCAAGAGACCCAGTACTTC.

The V and J genes are TRBV29-1 and TRBJ2-3; 7 nucleotides align to TRBD1. There are 11 residues in the CDR3. V shed 7 bases and J 5 bases; nucleotides not matched to a gene: 3. CDR1 SQVTM and CDR2 ANQGSEA come from the germline V gene. The CDR3 sequence is CSDRQGDTQYF. In DNA, the CDR3 is TGCAGCGACAGACAGGGAGATACGCAGTATTTT.

This clonotype occurred a few times. V gene TRBV5-1 combines with J gene TRBJ2-3, with D hard to call. Germline lookup yields CDR1 SGHRS and CDR2 YFSETQ. V lost 4 bases, J lost 6 bases, and 9 bases lay in between. This CDR3 contains 12 residues. The CDR3 spells CASSQIGDTQYF. The CDR3 DNA reads as TGCGCCAGCAGCCAAATCGGGGATACGCAGTATTTT.

The chain joins TRBV20-1 to TRBJ2-5; 7 nucleotides match TRBD2. Germline loops: CDR1 DFQATT, CDR2 SNEGSKA (reference sequence). This CDR3 has 13 residues. The V and J ends lost 7 bases and 4 bases, in that order; junction bases with no gene match: 9. CDR3 amino acids: CSVLAGVSETQYF. The CDR3 DNA reads as TGCAGTGTTTTGGCGGGAGTATCAGAGACCCAGTACTTC.

Remarks on this clonotype: A junction end diverges from the germline sequence, so it may reflect a read error. The chain joins TRBV12-3 or TRBV12-4 to TRBJ2-3, with unresolved D. The CDR3 is 12 amino acids. CDR3 sequence reads: CASSFGPSQPSF. The CDR3 DNA reads as TGTGCCAGCAGTTTCGGGCCTTCCCAACCTTCATTT.

A few counts support this clonotype. CDR3 nucleotide sequence: TGTGCCAGCAGCCAATGGATAACTGGGGCCAACGTCCTGACTTTC. The encoded protein is CASSQWITGANVLTF. This chain connects TRBV14 to TRBJ2-6; D uncertain. V was cut by 2 bases and J by 2 bases, with 7 bases left in between. This CDR3 is built from 15 residues. Germline values: CDR1 SGHDN, CDR2 FVKESK.

This clonotype was seen a few times. The V call is TRBV29-1, the J call TRBJ2-3; 8 nucleotides match TRBD2. The CDR3 is 15 amino acids. Trimming at V came to 6 bases and at J to 3 bases, leaving 11 bases not matched to a gene. The germline CDR1 and CDR2 sequences are SQVTM and ANQGSEA. Here the CDR3 reads CSVQGLASSTDTQYF. In DNA form, the CDR3 reads TGCAGCGTCCAAGGACTAGCCTCCTCGACAGATACGCAGTATTTT.

The chain uses TRBV10-2 and TRBJ2-3; 9 bases are shared with TRBD2. The V and J ends lost 2 bases and 4 bases, in that order; junction bases with no gene match: 10. Germline lookup yields CDR1 WSHSY and CDR2 SAAADI. This CDR3 spans 17 amino acids. The CDR3: CASSEGFSGSVPDTQYF. Here the CDR3 DNA reads TGCGCCAGCAGTGAGGGGTTTAGCGGGAGCGTGCCAGATACGCAGTATTTT.

The chain couples TRBV6-2 or TRBV6-3 to TRBJ2-7; 7 bases line up with TRBD1. The CDR3 covers 17 residues. Losses at the gene ends were 6 bases for V and 3 bases for J; bases not matched to a gene: 17. Germline V lookup: CDR1 MNHEY, CDR2 SVGEGT. CDR3 sequence (DNA): TGTGCCAGCAGCACCAGTCTCCCGGTTCAGGGGGACTACGAGCAGTACTTC. It is translated as CASSTSLPVQGDYEQYF.

This clonotype occurred a few times. This chain joins TRBV7-2 and TRBJ2-5; 9 bases line up with TRBD2. CDR1 is SGHTA, CDR2 FQGNSA, per germline. There are 15 residues in the CDR3. Trimming removed 3 bases from V and 1 base from J; junction bases left unmatched: 3. This CDR3 reads CASSFKRGVQETQYF. DNA of the CDR3: TGTGCCAGCAGCTTCAAGCGGGGGGTCCAAGAGACCCAGTACTTC.

The V and J genes are TRBV20-1 and TRBJ2-5; tentatively, D is TRBD2 (5 bases). This CDR3 comprises 12 residues. V lost 6 bases, J lost 4 bases, and 12 bases lay in between. CDR1 DFQATT and CDR2 SNEGSKA come from the germline V gene (reference sequence). CDR3 loop: CSALRAGETQYF. The CDR3 bases are TGCAGTGCCCTCCGTGCGGGAGAGACCCAGTACTTC.

This clonotype has a count of ten or more. The chain employs TRBV20-1 and TRBJ2-1; D is undetermined. CDR3 size: 10 residues. CDR1 and CDR2 (germline): DFQATT, SNEGSKA (reference sequence). The V and J ends lost 3 bases and 6 bases respectively, with 3 bases between them. This CDR3 reads CSASFNEQFF. DNA of the CDR3: TGCAGTGCTAGTTTCAATGAGCAGTTCTTC.

This clonotype came up many times. V and J are TRBV15 and TRBJ1-5; D is perhaps TRBD1 (5 bases). Trimming shortened V by 0 bases and J by 6 bases, and 9 bases separated the two germline ends. Germline V CDR1 and CDR2: LNHNV, YYDKDF (reference sequence). CDR3 length equals 14 residues. The CDR3: CATSRDRVAQPQHF. The CDR3 region has the DNA TGTGCCACCAGCAGAGACAGGGTTGCTCAGCCCCAGCATTTT.

The CDR3 DNA sequence: TGTGCCAGCAGTTACTCGGGGTTCCTCTCAGGGCAGTACTTC. It encodes CASSYSGFLSGQYF. The chain is built from TRBV6-2 or TRBV6-3 and TRBJ2-5; D possibly corresponds to TRBD1 (5 bases). The germline CDR1 and CDR2 sequences are MNHEY and SVGEGT. Deletions cut 0 bases from V and 11 bases from J, with 16 bases between. This CDR3 has 14 residues.

The V call is TRBV10-3, the J call TRBJ2-1; 11 bases are shared with TRBD2. This CDR3 is 16 amino acids long. V lost 2 bases and J lost 8; bases outside the gene matches: 8. From germline, CDR1 is ENHRY and CDR2 SYGVKD. The CDR3 reads CAISERRLAGWDEQFF. The CDR3 DNA is TGTGCCATCAGTGAGAGGAGACTAGCGGGATGGGATGAGCAGTTCTTC.

The genes are TRBV6-5 and TRBJ2-2, with 10 bases matching TRBD2. Trimming at V came to 4 bases and at J to 1 base, leaving 9 bases not matched to a gene. CDR1 is MNHEY, CDR2 SVGAGI, per germline. The CDR3 is 18 residues long. CDR3 nucleotide sequence: TGTGCCAGCAGTTTAGTGACTAGCGGGCTACTGAACACCGGGGAGCTGTTTTTT. This sequence encodes CASSLVTSGLLNTGELFF.